The rows below give T cell receptor beta chains drawn from one sample of a study of CD8 T cells in ankylosing spondylitis. MiXCR was run by TCRdb on the 5' RACE reads, yielding one entry per CDR3 protein. The sample includes around 430,000 distinct CDR3 sequences, roughly 17% seen only once; the top ten take just over 1%. The specimen was blood, either unsorted or a sorted T cell fraction (not recorded which). The receptors come from a male donor with ankylosing spondylitis. Each CDR3 is given with its conserved first and last residue. D genes are given only for firm matches. Clone sizes are given selectively: once, few, many, or a class where the clone is expanded.

abundance,j_gene,v_gene,d_gene,CDR3aa,CDR3nt
-,TRBJ2-1,TRBV3-1,TRBD2,CASSQDSGLAAYNEQFF,TGTGCCAGCAGCCAAGATTCGGGACTAGCGGCCTACAATGAGCAGTTCTTC
-,TRBJ1-4,TRBV18,-,CASSPGRVDEKLFF,TGTGCCAGCTCACCAGGGAGGGTGGATGAAAAACTGTTTTTT
few,TRBJ2-1,TRBV5-5,-,CASSFRDPRDNEQFF,TGTGCCAGCAGCTTCCGGGACCCTAGGGATAATGAGCAGTTCTTC
few,TRBJ2-7,TRBV7-2,-,CASSLRGPHEQYF,TGTGCCAGCAGCCTCAGAGGTCCTCACGAGCAGTACTTC
-,TRBJ2-3,TRBV18,-,CASSPPSVDTQYF,TGTGCCAGCTCACCACCGAGTGTTGATACGCAGTATTTT
many,TRBJ1-5,TRBV5-1,-,CASSPVGGDQPQHF,TGCGCCAGCAGCCCTGTCGGAGGGGATCAGCCCCAGCATTTT
-,TRBJ1-6,TRBV7-9,-,CASSLEQDYNSPLHF,TGTGCCAGCAGCTTAGAACAGGACTATAATTCACCCCTCCACTTT
few,TRBJ1-2,TRBV4-1,-,CASSQAGTEVYGYTF,TGCGCCAGCAGCCAAGCCGGGACGGAGGTTTATGGCTACACCTTC
few,TRBJ2-4,TRBV28,TRBD2,CASSFSSGVTKNIQYF,TGTGCCAGCAGTTTTTCTAGCGGGGTGACCAAAAACATTCAGTACTTC
many,TRBJ1-5,TRBV12-3/TRBV12-4,TRBD1,CASSNRQGNQPQHF,TGTGCCAGCAGTAACCGACAGGGTAATCAGCCCCAGCATTTT
-,TRBJ1-6,TRBV11-2,-,CASSPEAKTSPLHF,TGTGCCAGCAGCCCCGAGGCTAAAACCTCACCCCTCCACTTT
-,TRBJ2-3,TRBV28,-,CASSSADSTDTQYF,TGTGCCAGCAGTTCTGCGGATTCCACAGATACGCAGTATTTT
few,TRBJ1-3,TRBV20-1,-,CSASRLKGSGNTIYF,TGCAGTGCTTCCCGCCTTAAGGGATCAGGAAACACCATATATTTT
-,TRBJ2-3,TRBV5-5,TRBD2,CASSLFLAGVWGTDTQYF,TGTGCCAGCAGCTTGTTCCTAGCGGGAGTGTGGGGCACAGATACGCAGTATTTT
-,TRBJ1-2,TRBV5-1,TRBD1,CASTGTGDAYGYTF,TGCGCCAGCACAGGGACAGGGGACGCCTATGGCTACACCTTC
-,TRBJ1-5,TRBV20-1,TRBD1,CSARELDRVGSNQPQHF,TGCAGTGCTAGAGAACTCGACAGGGTAGGCAGCAATCAGCCCCAGCATTTT
few,TRBJ2-7,TRBV3-1,TRBD2,CASSRGGLAEQYF,TGTGCCAGCAGCCGTGGGGGACTAGCGGAGCAGTACTTC
-,TRBJ2-5,TRBV6-5,-,CASSYSSRPGETQYF,TGTGCCAGCAGTTACTCGAGTAGACCGGGGGAGACCCAGTACTTC
many,TRBJ1-1,TRBV10-3,TRBD1,CAIRNKKQGIDTEAFF,TGTGCCATCCGCAATAAGAAACAGGGGATAGACACTGAAGCTTTCTTT
-,TRBJ1-6,TRBV7-9,TRBD1,CASSGGQGAENSPLHF,TGTGCCAGCAGCGGGGGACAGGGGGCGGAGAATTCACCCCTCCACTTT
-,TRBJ1-1,TRBV9,-,CASTYLQGTEAFF,TGTGCCAGCACCTACCTGCAGGGTACTGAAGCTTTCTTT
few,TRBJ2-7,TRBV3-1,TRBD2,CASRSGSGYEQYF,TGTGCCAGCCGGAGCGGGAGTGGGTACGAGCAGTACTTC
few,TRBJ2-2,TRBV12-3/TRBV12-4,-,CASSFEDDTGELFF,TGTGCCAGCAGTTTTGAGGATGACACCGGGGAGCTGTTTTTT
-,TRBJ2-3,TRBV29-1,TRBD2,CSVGLRLAVTDTQYF,TGCAGCGTTGGTTTGAGACTAGCGGTAACAGATACGCAGTATTTT
few,TRBJ2-4,TRBV14,-,CASSQLTGRKGKNIQYF,TGTGCCAGCAGCCAGTTAACAGGGAGGAAGGGCAAAAACATTCAGTACTTC